A selection of T cell receptor beta chains follows, all from one sample in a study of cytomegalovirus exposure and HLA in healthy donors. Method: immunoSEQ multiplex PCR; TCRdb's copy keeps in-frame clones and lacks some. Of around 200,000 clones in the sample, approximately 78% were seen once. The sample was PBMCs. Receptor source: a woman in her 30s in good health and CMV-seronegative. Each CDR3 is given with its conserved first and last residue. A D gene is named only where the DNA matches it firmly. A row's size may be missing; if present it is once, few, many or a size class.

>NA|few|TRBV5-4|TRBJ2-7
TGTGCCAGCAGCGGATCCCCCCGGGGTTACGGCTACGAGCAGTACTTC
CASSGSPRGYGYEQYF
>NA|few|TRBV6-4|TRBJ1-2
TGTGCCAGCAGTGACTCAGAGGGCGTCCAAGGCTACACCTTC
CASSDSEGVQGYTF
>TRBD1|NA|TRBV2|TRBJ1-2
TGTGCCAGCAGTGAGGGACAGGTCTATGGCTACACCTTC
CASSEGQVYGYTF
>TRBD1|NA|TRBV6-5|TRBJ1-2
TGTGCCAGCAGCCGAGGACAGGGGAGGTATGGCTACACCTTC
CASSRGQGRYGYTF
>NA|NA|TRBV2|TRBJ1-5
TGTGCCAGCAGTCCCCAGACGGCGGGGAAACAGCCCCAGCATTTT
CASSPQTAGKQPQHF
>NA|NA|TRBV6-6|TRBJ2-5
TGTGCCAGCAGTCCCTCGGACAGATCACCCCCAGGCACCCAGTACTTC
CASSPSDRSPPGTQYF
>NA|NA|TRBV6-1|TRBJ1-5
TGTGCCAGCAGGATGGGACTTCAGCCCCAGCATTTT
CASRMGLQPQHF
>NA|NA|TRBV10-1|TRBJ1-6
TGCGCCAGCAGTGCAGGTCGGGAAAATTCACCCCTCCACTTT
CASSAGRENSPLHF
>NA|NA|TRBV2|TRBJ1-5
TGTGCCAGCCGCCTGAGGGCTGGGGGCAATCAGCCCCAGCATTTT
CASRLRAGGNQPQHF
>NA|NA|TRBV25-1|TRBJ1-2
TGTGCCAGCAAGCAAGGGGGCTATGGCTACACCTTC
CASKQGGYGYTF
>NA|NA|TRBV30|TRBJ1-5
TGTGCCTGGAGTGTAGACAGGAACAACCAGCCCCAGCATTTT
CAWSVDRNNQPQHF
>TRBD2|NA|TRBV30|TRBJ2-7
TGTGCTTGGGCGGGGGGAGCCTACGAGCAGTACTTC
CAWAGGAYEQYF
>NA|NA|TRBV2|TRBJ2-7
TGTGCCAGCAGTTACACGACGGCAGGATCCTACGAGCAGTACTTC
CASSYTTAGSYEQYF
>NA|NA|TRBV6-1|TRBJ1-4
TGTGCCAGCAGTGAATTCGGGCAGGGGAGATGGAGTGAAAAACTGTTTTTT
CASSEFGQGRWSEKLFF
>NA|NA|TRBV10-3|TRBJ2-5
TGTGCCATCAGTGAGGGGGCAGAGACCCAGTACTTC
CAISEGAETQYF
>NA|NA|TRBV7-9|TRBJ1-1
TGTGCCAGCAGCGAAGGGAGTCGTGGAGCTTTCTTT
CASSEGSRGAFF
>NA|NA|TRBV28|TRBJ2-5
TGTGCCAGCAGTTTACAACAGTCCCAAGAGACCCAGTACTTC
CASSLQQSQETQYF
>TRBD2|NA|TRBV19|TRBJ2-1
TGTGCCAGTAGTAGAACGAGCGGGGGCAACAATGAGCAGTTCTTC
CASSRTSGGNNEQFF
>NA|NA|TRBV12-5|TRBJ2-7
TGTGCTAGTGGTTTGGTCCCTTCTCTACAGGGACCTGGGGAGCAGTACTTC
CASGLVPSLQGPGEQYF
>TRBD1|NA|TRBV5-6|TRBJ2-5
TGTGCCAGCAGCTTGGTAGACAGGGCGCTGTTGGAGACCCAGTACTTC
CASSLVDRALLETQYF
>TRBD1|few|TRBV19|TRBJ2-7
TGTGCCAGTAGTGGACGGGACAGGGGGTCCCCTTACGAGCAGTACTTC
CASSGRDRGSPYEQYF
>NA|few|TRBV29-1|TRBJ2-2
TGCAGTGGCCGGGACTCCGGAGGTGCCGGGGAGCTGTTTTTT
CSGRDSGGAGELFF
>TRBD2|NA|TRBV7-2|TRBJ2-1
TGTGCCAGCAGCCTGTCTAGCGGGGCTTCCTACAATGAGCAGTTCTTC
CASSLSSGASYNEQFF
>TRBD1|NA|TRBV6-1|TRBJ2-7
TGTGCCAGCAGGGCCGGGACAGGAGCTTACGAGCAGTACTTC
CASRAGTGAYEQYF
>NA|once|TRBV28|TRBJ1-2
TGTGCCACCAAAATCAGCCTTCAGGGGCCCTATGGCTACACCTTC
CATKISLQGPYGYTF
>NA|once|TRBV4-2|TRBJ2-2
TGTGCCAGCAGCCCACTTCCCCTTTACACCGGGGAGCTGTTTTTT
CASSPLPLYTGELFF
>NA|NA|TRBV18|TRBJ2-7
TGTGCCAGCTCTACCGGTGGCAGGGACACCTACGAGCAGTACTTC
CASSTGGRDTYEQYF
>NA|NA|TRBV7-2|TRBJ2-7
TGTGCCAGCAGCTTCGGGATCCTGGCAAACGAGCAGTACTTC
CASSFGILANEQYF
>TRBD1|NA|TRBV7-2|TRBJ1-5
TGTGCCAGCAGCTCCCGACAGGGCTCAGGCAATCAGCCCCAGCATTTT
CASSSRQGSGNQPQHF
>NA|once|TRBV4-2|TRBJ1-6
TGTGCCAGCAGCCAACCACGGCAGGGGCCGAATTCACCCCTCCACTTT
CASSQPRQGPNSPLHF
>TRBD1|once|TRBV11-2|TRBJ2-1
TGTGCCAGCAGCTTCGGGACAGGGACCAATGAGCAGTTCTTC
CASSFGTGTNEQFF
>NA|NA|TRBV6-5|TRBJ2-7
TGTGCCAGCAGTTTCAGGGGCGACTCCTACGAGCAGTACTTC
CASSFRGDSYEQYF
>NA|few|TRBV5-1|TRBJ1-4
TGCGCCAGCAGCCCCCTGGGGGCAGCAACAACTAATGAAAAACTGTTTTTT
CASSPLGAATTNEKLFF
>NA|NA|TRBV28|TRBJ1-2
TGTGCCAGCACTTATTTCGGAGGTGGCTACACCTTC
CASTYFGGGYTF
>NA|NA|TRBV10-2|TRBJ2-1
TGCGCCAGCAGCCCTCTCGGCAATGAGCAGTTCTTC
CASSPLGNEQFF
>TRBD1|NA|TRBV10-1|TRBJ1-1
TGCGCCAGCAGTGCGGACAGGGCGAACACTGAAGCTTTCTTT
CASSADRANTEAFF